This passage covers 25 T cell receptor beta chains from one sample sequenced in a study of post-analysis software for immune sequencing data (dated by TCRdb to the mid-2010s). What these receptors recognize is not known. Points the paper makes about the study in general: Significantly higher frequencies in patients than in controls were found for about five TRBV segments, including TRBV5-6, TRBV5-1 and TRBV20-1.

Preparation of the library involved PCR. TCRdb records Illumina HiSeq 2500 as the sequencer. To reduce PCR and sequencing biases, unique molecular identifiers were built into the TCR beta cDNA libraries. TCRdb reprocessed the public reads (quality trimming at Q25 with fastp, clone calling with MiXCR) and kept in-frame beta chains. One record per CDR3 amino acid sequence lists the most common genes and DNA. The sample contains hundreds of thousands of distinct CDR3 sequences, approximately 59% of them found a single time. Around 11% of the sample lies in the top ten. The specimen was blood. Receptors originate from a girl aged 2-10 years with multiple sclerosis.

In its sample, this clonotype was seen a few times. The chain employs TRBV29-1 and TRBJ2-3; 7 bases are shared with TRBD2. Germline V lookup: CDR1 SQVTM, CDR2 ANQGSEA. This CDR3 has 15 residues. V lost 4 bases, J lost 0 bases, and 7 bases stayed unmatched. CDR3 DNA: TGCAGCGTTGGGGCTAGCGGAACTAGCACAGATACGCAGTATTTT. Amino acid sequence: CSVGASGTSTDTQYF.

J is TRBJ2-1 and V is TRBV6-1; maybe TRBD1 (5 bases). The CDR3 covers 14 residues. V lost 11 bases, J lost 8 bases, and 22 bases lay in between. Germline CDR1 and CDR2: MNHNS and SASEGT. CDR3 DNA: TGTGCCGGCAATAGGGGTAGCTCAGGCTATGAGCAGTTCTTC. Its translation is CAGNRGSSGYEQFF.

V is TRBV12-5 and J is TRBJ2-1; D is uncertain. The germline gives CDR1 LGHNT, CDR2 FRNRAP. Trimming pared 5 bases from V and 0 bases from J, leaving 11 bases between. The CDR3 loop spans 15 amino acids. The CDR3 sequence is CASGPSLSSYNEQFF. CDR3 DNA sequence: TGTGCTAGTGGTCCATCCCTGAGCTCCTACAATGAGCAGTTCTTC.

The rearrangement links TRBV11-2 to TRBJ2-3; D possibly corresponds to TRBD1 (6 bases). Germline V gene sequence: CDR1 SGHAT, CDR2 FQNNGV. V was cut by 5 bases and J by 5 bases, with 20 bases left in between. This CDR3 spans 16 amino acids. CDR3 DNA: TGTGCCAGCAGCCCCAGGACAGTCCATCGAGGAGATACGCAGTATTTT. Protein product: CASSPRTVHRGDTQYF.

The chain has TRBV29-1 and TRBJ2-1; 7 bases fit TRBD1. V trimming: 4 bases; J trimming: 2 bases; junction bases outside the gene matches: 5. The CDR3 spans 14 residues. Germline V CDR1 and CDR2: SQVTM, ANQGSEA. The CDR3 reads CSVVVQGAYNEQFF. The CDR3 nucleotides are TGCAGCGTTGTGGTCCAGGGGGCCTACAATGAGCAGTTCTTC.

This chain joins TRBV3-1 and TRBJ2-5; D is possibly TRBD1 (5 bases). The J call may be mistaken, given a closer DNA end match to TRBJ2-7. Germline V gene lookup returns CDR1 LGHDT and CDR2 YNNKEL (reference sequence). CDR3 length: 13 amino acids. The CDR3 region is CASSQGLGREQYF. CDR3 sequence (DNA): TGTGCCAGCAGCCAAGGGCTGGGGCGCGAGCAGTACTTC.

The chain couples TRBV10-3 to TRBJ2-7, with D maybe TRBD1 (5 bases). Trimming removed 7 bases at V and 2 bases at J, with 12 bases between. Germline-derived CDR1 and CDR2 are ENHRY and SYGVKD. CDR3 size: 13 residues. The CDR3 loop is CAITTDKPYEQYF. The DNA of the CDR3 is TGTGCCATCACGACGGACAAGCCCTACGAGCAGTACTTC.

This chain links TRBV20-1 with TRBJ2-5, with unresolved D. V was shortened by 3 bases and J by 2 bases, with 4 bases between the two germline ends. From germline, CDR1 is DFQATT and CDR2 SNEGSKA (reference sequence). This CDR3 spans 11 amino acids. CDR3 DNA sequence: TGCAGTGCTAGGGGTCAAGAGACCCAGTACTTC. Its protein is CSARGQETQYF.

The rearrangement links TRBV12-3 or TRBV12-4 to TRBJ2-6, with a possible D match to TRBD2 (5 bases). There are 18 residues in the CDR3. V dropped 6 bases and J dropped 0 bases, with 18 bases sitting between them. Here the CDR3 reads CASSPGGSVFSGANVLTF. Written as DNA, the CDR3 is TGTGCCAGCAGCCCCGGAGGTAGCGTTTTCTCTGGGGCCAACGTCCTGACTTTC.

This clonotype was counted only a few times. This rearrangement joins TRBV5-5 to TRBJ2-1; D is unclear. Trimming left V 2 bases short and J 8 bases short, with 14 bases between. Germline V gene sequence: CDR1 SGHKS, CDR2 YYEKEE (reference sequence). The CDR3 consists of 14 residues. This CDR3 is CASSLRPSEDEQFF. Here the CDR3 DNA reads TGTGCCAGCAGCTTACGACCTTCAGAAGATGAGCAGTTCTTC. The whole variable domain, filled in from reference TRBV5-5 and TRBJ2-1, reads DAGVTQSPTHLIKTRGQQVTLRCSPISGHKSVSWYQQVLGQGPQFIFQYYEKEERGRGNFPDRFSARQFPNYSSELNVNALLLGDSALYLCASSLRPSEDEQFFGPGTRLTVL.

This clonotype has more than one count but fewer than ten. The chain carries TRBV2 and TRBJ2-3; 7 nucleotides agree with TRBD1. CDR1 and CDR2 from the germline V gene are SNHLY and FYNNEI. Trimming removed 6 bases from V and 2 bases from J; junction bases left unmatched: 11. CDR3 length equals 16 residues. Here the CDR3 DNA reads TGTGCCAGCAGACCACCCGGGACAGAACCCACAGATACGCAGTATTTT. It codes for CASRPPGTEPTDTQYF.

The rearrangement links TRBV27 to TRBJ2-7; D possibly uses TRBD1 or TRBD2 (5 bases each). The CDR3 spans 17 residues. The germline V gene encodes CDR1 MNHEY and CDR2 SMNVEV (reference sequence). Trimming took off 5 bases at V and 3 bases at J, with 23 bases between the two ends. The DNA for the CDR3 is TGTGCCAGCAGTCTTTGGGACCCTACCGCGTTAAACTACGAGCAGTACTTC. Translation: CASSLWDPTALNYEQYF.

This chain connects TRBV5-1 to TRBJ2-1; 10 bases are a match to TRBD1. Germline V gene data show CDR1 as SGHRS and CDR2 as YFSETQ. V was clipped by 0 bases and J by 15 bases; unmatched bases: 3. This CDR3 region has 12 residues. Here the CDR3 DNA reads TGCGCCAGCAGCTTGGGACAGGGGGCATGGTTCTTC. Amino acid sequence: CASSLGQGAWFF.

A few counts support this clonotype. This chain joins TRBV6-5 and TRBJ2-1; D perhaps matches TRBD2 (5 bases). Per the germline V gene, CDR1 is MNHEY and CDR2 is SVGAGI. There are 16 residues in the CDR3. V gave up 2 bases and J gave up 3 bases, with 14 bases separating them. CDR3 protein: CASSYRTFAGYNEQFF. The CDR3 nucleotides read TGTGCCAGCAGTTACAGAACCTTCGCGGGCTACAATGAGCAGTTCTTC.

This clonotype was observed a few times. The V gene is TRBV20-1, the J gene TRBJ2-5; D remains unclear. The CDR3 has 13 residues. The germline V gene has CDR1 DFQATT and CDR2 SNEGSKA (reference sequence). Trimming shortened V by 1 base and J by 4 bases, and 10 bases separated the two germline ends. CDR3 coding DNA: TGCAGTGCTAGAGCCTCCGAGAGAGAGACCCAGTACTTC. Translating gives CSARASERETQYF.

This clonotype was seen a few times. DNA of the CDR3: TGTGCCAGCAGCTTATTGTGGGAATACGAGCAGTACTTC. This gives the protein CASSLLWEYEQYF. The chain couples TRBV11-2 to TRBJ2-7; D is uncertain. V was cut by 2 bases and J by 4 bases, with 9 bases left in between. CDR3 length equals 13 residues. Germline CDR1 SGHAT, CDR2 FQNNGV.

The chain has TRBV7-9 and TRBJ2-3, with D perhaps TRBD1 (6 bases). V was cut by 3 bases and J by 5 bases, with 9 bases left in between. The CDR3 runs 13 residues. Germline V gene sequence: CDR1 SEHNR, CDR2 FQNEAQ (reference sequence). Written as DNA, the CDR3 is TGTGCCAGCAGCTTGCCCAGGGGAGATACGCAGTATTTT. Translated, it gives CASSLPRGDTQYF. The variable domain in full, with the rest retrieved from reference TRBV7-9 and TRBJ2-3, is DTGVSQNPRHKITKRGQNVTFRCDPISEHNRLYWYRQTLGQGPEFLTYFQNEAQLEKSRLLSDRFSAERPKGSFSTLEIQRTEQGDSAMYLCASSLPRGDTQYFGPGTRLTVL.

The rearrangement links TRBV29-1 to TRBJ2-5; TRBD1 matches at 8 bases. Trimming removed 7 bases from V and 2 bases from J; junction bases left unmatched: 3. CDR1 and CDR2 (germline): SQVTM, ANQGSEA. The CDR3 contains 12 residues. The CDR3 reads CSGWTGQETQYF. The CDR3 nucleotides are TGCAGCGGGTGGACAGGGCAAGAGACCCAGTACTTC.

The chain links TRBV7-9 to TRBJ1-5; maybe TRBD1 (5 bases). The CDR3 spans 16 residues. V lost 1 base to trimming and J lost 7 bases, with 17 bases between them. Germline CDR1 reads SEHNR; CDR2 reads FQNEAQ (reference sequence). The CDR3 reads CASSLGGGGKSQPQHF. Written as DNA, the CDR3 is TGTGCCAGCAGCTTAGGAGGCGGGGGGAAGAGCCAGCCCCAGCATTTT.

The CDR3 DNA reads TGCAGTGCTAGAGACCGGACAGGGGAAGAGACCCAGTACTTC. Translated: CSARDRTGEETQYF. V is TRBV20-1 and J is TRBJ2-5; 9 positions match TRBD1. From germline, CDR1 is DFQATT and CDR2 SNEGSKA (reference sequence). This CDR3 spans 14 amino acids. Trimming cost V 0 bases and J 3 bases; bases outside gene matches: 2.

The chain employs TRBV10-3 and TRBJ2-7; D might be TRBD2 (5 bases). Germline V gene sequence: CDR1 ENHRY, CDR2 SYGVKD. V was clipped by 7 bases and J by 6 bases, with 16 bases between them. The CDR3 sequence is 13 residues long. The CDR3 is CAITERLEAEQYF. In nucleotides, the CDR3 is TGTGCCATCACAGAAAGACTGGAGGCCGAGCAGTACTTC.

The chain recombines TRBV12-3 or TRBV12-4 with TRBJ1-5, with 8 bases aligning to TRBD1. There are 15 residues in the CDR3. Germline trimming cut 6 bases from V and 2 bases from J; bases unmatched to any gene: 6. Here the CDR3 reads CASSRQGPRNQPQHF. Written as DNA, the CDR3 is TGTGCCAGCAGCAGACAGGGGCCACGCAATCAGCCCCAGCATTTT.

V usage is TRBV10-3 and J usage is TRBJ1-4, with a tentative D call TRBD1 (5 bases). Trimming pared 6 bases from V and 8 bases from J, leaving 10 bases between. The germline CDR1 and CDR2 sequences are ENHRY and SYGVKD. The CDR3 is 12 amino acids. This CDR3 reads CAIRKGEEKLFF. Written as DNA, the CDR3 is TGTGCCATCAGGAAAGGGGAAGAAAAACTGTTTTTT.

The chain is built from TRBV20-1 and TRBJ2-3; TRBD1 might be the D (6 bases). Germline CDR1 is DFQATT and CDR2 is SNEGSKA (reference sequence). The CDR3 contains 13 residues. V shed 3 bases and J shed 2 bases, with 9 bases lying between them. The chain's CDR3 is CSASVGATDTQYF. CDR3 nucleotide sequence: TGCAGTGCTAGCGTGGGGGCCACAGATACGCAGTATTTT.

The V and J genes are TRBV7-2 and TRBJ2-3; possibly TRBD1 for D (5 bases). This CDR3 comprises 16 residues. Trimming pared 1 base from V and 2 bases from J, leaving 13 bases between. Germline V lookup: CDR1 SGHTA, CDR2 FQGNSA. CDR3: CASSLGGPGPTDTQYF. In nucleotides, the CDR3 is TGTGCCAGCAGCTTAGGTGGTCCAGGGCCCACAGATACGCAGTATTTT.